This T cell receptor (beta chain) came from a study of post-analysis software for immune sequencing data. The CDR3 sequence is 15 residues long. J lost 7 bases, V lost 6 bases, and 12 bases had no gene match. The germline gives CDR1 MNHEY, CDR2 SVGEGT. Unique molecular identifiers were carried by the TCR beta cDNA libraries. TCRdb fed the PCR reads into MiXCR, producing one record per CDR3 protein. The sample comprises over 300,000 distinct CDR3 sequences, less than 40% of which are singletons, and roughly 13% rests with the top ten. In this sample, this clonotype turned up a few times. What it recognizes is unknown. Study-wide findings and caveats: TRBV segments more frequent in patients than in controls numbered roughly 5 and included TRBV5-6, TRBV5-1 and TRBV20-1.

This TCR was recovered from a girl aged 10-17 years with multiple sclerosis. Sequenced sample: blood. The chain joins TRBV6-2 or TRBV6-3 to TRBJ2-1; 7 positions agree with TRBD2. The CDR3 DNA reads TGTGCCAGCAGCCGCACCGGGGGGTATCCGAATGAGCAGTTCTTC. The encoded protein is CASSRTGGYPNEQFF.